This TCR beta chain was sequenced in a study of blood T cell repertoires in COVID-19 (TCRdb year 2020). A note on the overall study: Samples from collaborators originated in the United States, Italy and Spain and spanned both the acute and convalescent phases of COVID-19. The material from the prospective study consisted of cDNA or gDNA derived from T cells, B-cell-depleted T cells, or PBMCs. Subjects who had been exposed to COVID-19, were actively infected with it, or had recovered from it provided the deeply sampled blood TCRbeta repertoires that made up the dataset. The repertoires were released in a freely available public database intended as a resource for research on the immune response to SARS-CoV-2. Samples came from the ongoing ImmuneRACE study (first 160 participants) plus 1,254 subjects from 6 global collaborators. A de-identified subject ID, COVID-19 status, age in years and sex were almost always included in the sample metadata. Where available, HLA class I and class II types were taken from metadata supplied by the sample provider and were not determined by assay-based typing.

Overall study outcomes, separate from this receptor: How much clinical and demographic metadata was included differed by source and by participant, and the metadata was provided uncurated.

Measured from the cysteine to the phenylalanine, the CDR3 is 15 residues long. This entry keeps only the CDR3 DNA: 45 bases, framed from base 1. CDR1 MNHEY and CDR2 SMNVEV were looked up in the germline V gene (reference sequence). Trimming takes 6 bases from V and 7 bases from J, and the germline ends sit 18 bases apart. In the prospective study, participants were roughly 18 to 100 years old, resided in about 25 geographic areas of the United States, and were enrolled through a virtual design. In the prospective study, participants were assigned to cohorts based on the clinical history participants reported in a screening survey and a study questionnaire. A participant counted as exposed if, within 2 weeks of entering the study, that participant had been in contact with someone who had a PCR-confirmed or clinician-diagnosed COVID-19 case. Each participant in the prospective study had whole blood, serum and a nasopharyngeal or oropharyngeal swab collected by mobile phlebotomists. Prospective study participants could optionally give additional blood draws and questionnaires over an approximately 2-month period. Blood samples from the prospective study were shipped frozen or at room temperature prior to DNA extraction.

As regards this clone: Its target antigen remains unknown. No base quality values were provided; no much bigger clone lies one nucleotide off.

TCRbeta CDR3 regions were amplified from genomic DNA by means of the immunoSEQ Assay, a bias-controlled multiplex PCR. The study's own analysis went as follows. The number of nucleated cells in each sample was estimated by amplification of reference gene primers within the assay. To quantify the absolute abundance of each unique TCRbeta CDR3 rearrangement, sequence reads were collapsed and filtered. For each sample, productive Simpson clonality was calculated as the square root of Simpson's diversity index across productive rearrangements. Not all clones reach the TCRdb copy of this immuneACCESS table, which keeps in-frame sequences only. Checked studies attribute under half of the gap to unresolved V genes and leave the rest unexplained. That table is the source of V, J and clone size, and D and trimming were worked out from the DNA. The sample records about 320,000 clones, 75% to 90% of which are singletons. 1.5% to 2% of the sample is held by the ten biggest clonotypes.

The origin of this receptor is a woman in her twenties or thirties who had been exposed to COVID-19. The sequencing input was PBMCs or T cells enriched from blood (not recorded which). This receptor chain uses TRBV27 and TRBJ1-4; there is no confident call for the D gene. CDR3 region: CASRGEGGLGEKLFF. DNA sequence: TGTGCCAGCAGGGGAGAAGGTGGATTAGGTGAAAAACTGTTTTTT.